These T cell receptor beta chains were read from a single sample in a study of blood T cell repertoires in COVID-19. This table comes from immunoSEQ multiplex PCR, and its TCRdb copy is limited to in-frame clones, with some not included. The sample shows 94,000 or so clones, 84% of them seen only once. Sequenced material: peripheral blood. Receptors were obtained from a man aged 55 to 70 with acute or convalescent COVID-19. Each CDR3 is given without its conserved first and last residue. D genes are given only for firm matches. Clone size is given for some rows only: seen once, a few or many times, or a class if the clone is expanded.

>TRBJ1-1|TRBV28|.|TRBD1
ASNLQGASTEAF
>TRBJ2-5|TRBV24-1|.|.
ATSSGGWGETQY
>TRBJ1-2|TRBV12-5|.|TRBD1
ASGSLDRTYGYT
>TRBJ1-1|TRBV29-1|.|.
SVTGTMNTEAF
>TRBJ1-1|TRBV5-1|.|.
ASSLDQVNTEAF
>TRBJ2-2|TRBV7-2|few|.
ASSLGYLNTGELF
>TRBJ2-2|TRBV6-5|.|.
ASSSSWAPGELF
>TRBJ2-1|TRBV5-8|.|.
ASSLVPTLLNEQF
>TRBJ1-1|TRBV27|.|TRBD1
ASRLNGQGNTEAF
>TRBJ2-1|TRBV14|.|TRBD2
ASSQVTSGEQF
>TRBJ1-2|TRBV5-1|once|.
ASSPDSNYGYT
>TRBJ1-1|TRBV6-5|.|TRBD1
ASSWDRENTEAF
>TRBJ2-1|TRBV6-6|.|TRBD1
ASSPPGTGDEQF
>TRBJ1-1|TRBV19|.|.
ASSWAPNTEAF
>TRBJ1-1|TRBV6-4|.|TRBD1
ASSDSQGANTEAF
>TRBJ1-5|TRBV3-1/TRBV3-2|.|.
ASSQGWTGNQPQH
>TRBJ1-2|TRBV5-1|.|.
ASRDPIRGYVYT
>TRBJ2-2|TRBV7-9|.|TRBD2
ASGRAGELF
>TRBJ2-6|TRBV5-1|.|.
ASSPGGGANVLT
>TRBJ2-7|TRBV29-1|.|.
SATQGPYEQY
>TRBJ2-5|TRBV30|.|TRBD2
AWREAGGWGETQY
>TRBJ1-4|TRBV6-5|few|.
ASSYSTAGKLF
>TRBJ1-1|TRBV3-1/TRBV3-2|.|TRBD1
ASSREDRAYTEAF
>TRBJ2-5|TRBV9|.|.
ASSARTSDKQETQY
>TRBJ2-3|TRBV18|once|TRBD1
ASSPTGTGTDTQY
>TRBJ2-7|TRBV6-5|.|TRBD1
ASSRQGYEQY
>TRBJ1-2|TRBV10-2|once|.
ASRDSSREGYGYT
>TRBJ1-5|TRBV28|.|.
ASSLYSNQPQH
>TRBJ2-3|TRBV7-2|.|.
ASSLGVGQFTDTQY
>TRBJ2-1|TRBV28|.|.
ASSPLPRPSSYNEQF
>TRBJ1-6|TRBV2|.|TRBD1
ASSNQQGPLPLH
>TRBJ1-5|TRBV10-2|once|TRBD1
ASRDRGVNQPQH
>TRBJ1-1|TRBV6-2/TRBV6-3|.|.
ASSYLTPNTEAF
>TRBJ2-6|TRBV19|once|TRBD1
ASRVRTGANSGANVLT
>TRBJ2-3|TRBV5-1|.|TRBD2
ASTPGGGTDTQY
>TRBJ1-4|TRBV19|.|.
ASSIPMDRLSIEKLF
>TRBJ1-6|TRBV14|once|TRBD1
ASSQDLGQYNSPLH
>TRBJ1-2|TRBV28|.|.
ASSSIMVGQNYGYT
>TRBJ2-1|TRBV6-4|few|TRBD1
ASSAGTGSYNEQF
>TRBJ2-2|TRBV27|.|TRBD2
ASSLRPPGGTNTGELF
>TRBJ1-1|TRBV6-9|.|TRBD1
ASSYRDRVAEAF
>TRBJ1-1|TRBV28|.|.
ASSLGQRSAF
>TRBJ2-1|TRBV7-3|.|TRBD2
ASSLVTSGLGEQF
>TRBJ2-4|TRBV4-1|.|.
ASSQAPTGFLAKNIQY